The clone carrying this TCR beta chain has only a few counts. TCRdb fed the 5' RACE reads into MiXCR, producing one record per CDR3 protein. The table shows hundreds of thousands of distinct CDR3 sequences, with 25% to 30% occurring only once. The sample comes from a study of T-cell memory formation after mild COVID-19. Study summary: The study found TCR clusters largely donor specific.

Germline-derived CDR1 and CDR2 are SQVTM and ANQGSEA. The V end was cut by 2 bases, the J end by 6 bases, with 7 bases between. The CDR3 has 12 amino acids. The material sequenced was PBMCs or a T cell subset sorted from them (not recorded which). The TCR sequence derives from an adult woman who had mild COVID-19 (a few samples of this study predate the infection). Cell type and time point are not known. The J gene is TRBJ2-2, the V gene TRBV29-1; D is perhaps TRBD1 or TRBD2 (6 bases each). Here the CDR3 reads CSVERGAGELFF. DNA for the CDR3: TGCAGCGTTGAAAGGGGGGCCGGGGAGCTGTTTTTT.